Below are 25 T cell receptor beta chains sequenced from a single sample in a study of tumor-infiltrating lymphocytes in oesophageal squamous cell carcinoma (dated by TCRdb to the mid-2010s). The method behind the library was PCR. Sequencing was performed on an Illumina HiSeq 2000. TCRdb redid the processing of the public reads, applying fastp at Q25 and MiXCR, and retained in-frame beta chains. Rows with a matching CDR3 protein are joined into one entry that keeps the most common DNA and genes. In all, the sample holds 9,500 to 15,000 distinct CDR3 sequences, and approximately 50% of those were seen once. The ten most abundant clones make up approximately 46% of the sample. Sequenced sample: esophageal tumor tissue. These receptors were collected from a female donor with esophageal squamous cell carcinoma.

This clonotype has ten or more counts. A much larger clone lies one base from this, so it may be a read error. This chain links TRBV2 with TRBJ2-5; 10 bases map to TRBD1. The end of the DNA aligns better with TRBJ2-1, so the J call may be wrong. The CDR3 loop spans 14 amino acids. The germline CDR1 and CDR2 sequences are SNHLY and FYNNEI. CDR3 in DNA: TGTGCCAGCAGTGGGGGACAGGGGTCGAGCGAGCAGTTCTTC. This gives the protein CASSGGQGSSEQFF.

On this clonotype: Sequence at one end of the junction differs from germline and may be a read error. The chain has TRBV25-1 and TRBJ2-1, with a possible D match to TRBD2 (5 bases). Germline CDR1 reads MGHDK; CDR2 reads SYGVNS. This CDR3 is built from 13 residues. The DNA of the CDR3 is TGTGCCAGCAGTGATGGGTTCACCGGGGAGCTGTATTTT. Protein sequence: CASSDGFTGELYF.

This chain connects TRBV7-9 to TRBJ2-1; 10 positions match TRBD2. Germline-derived CDR1 and CDR2 are SEHNR and FQNEAQ (reference sequence). After removal of 5 bases from V and 4 bases from J, the junction contained 2 bases not matched to a gene. This CDR3 has 14 amino acids. CDR3 protein: CASSQTSGYNEQFF. The CDR3 coding sequence is TGTGCCAGCAGCCAGACTAGCGGGTACAATGAGCAGTTCTTC.

The genes are TRBV11-1 and TRBJ1-6; 7 nucleotides line up with TRBD1. CDR3 length: 15 amino acids. V shed 4 bases, J shed 2 bases, and the junction held 2 bases outside the gene matches. Germline V lookup: CDR1 SGHAT, CDR2 FQDESV (reference sequence). CDR3 sequence: CASSSGQAYNSPLHF. The CDR3 bases are TGTGCCAGCAGCTCCGGACAGGCCTATAATTCACCCCTCCACTTT.

With respect to this clonotype: No conserved phenylalanine or tryptophan ends this CDR3, so it is likely a read error. No DNA is shown, since the ends of the CDR3 on it are uncertain; the CDR3 is the one TCRdb lists. V and J are TRBV7-6 and TRBJ2-5; no check of the table's D call, TRBD1, against the DNA was made. In germline, CDR1 is SGHVS, CDR2 FNYEAQ. The CDR3 numbers 14 amino acids, ends counted. CDR3 residues: CASSYRYNEQFFGA.

This clonotype was counted ten times or more. Here the CDR3 reads CASLRQGAQGQETQYF. In nucleotides, the CDR3 is TGTGCCAGCCTTCGACAGGGGGCGCAGGGGCAAGAGACCCAGTACTTC. This chain connects TRBV28 to TRBJ2-5, with 10 bases lining up with TRBD1. The V and J ends lost 8 bases and 2 bases, in that order; junction bases with no gene match: 11. Germline CDR1 reads MDHEN; CDR2 reads SYDVKM. The CDR3 extends over 16 amino acids.

V and J are TRBV7-1 and TRBJ2-7, with D maybe TRBD2 (6 bases). TRBV7-1 is an ORF, and what it does is uncertain. Trimming took off 8 bases at V and 7 bases at J, with 21 bases between the two ends. This CDR3 contains 14 residues. The CDR3 nucleotides read TGTGCCAGCCTGAAGGTAGCGGAAAACAATGAGCAGTACTTC. Residues: CASLKVAENNEQYF.

As concerns this clonotype: The junction shows a germline mismatch at one end, possibly a read error. This chain links TRBV7-1 with TRBJ2-6; TRBD1 matches 8 bases. The J call may not be correct, given that the DNA end is closer to TRBJ2-1. TRBV7-1 falls under the ORF class, with uncertain function. The CDR3 runs 15 residues. CDR3 protein: CANSSWTGIQNEQFF. The CDR3 nucleotides are TGTGCCAACAGCTCCTGGACAGGGATCCAGAATGAGCAGTTCTTC.

This clonotype is medium-sized by share. A much bigger clone sits one base away, suggesting this may be a read error. J is TRBJ2-5 and V is TRBV27; no clear D gene. V lost 4 bases to trimming and J lost 11 bases, with 17 bases between them. Per germline, CDR1 MNHEY and CDR2 SMNVEV (reference sequence). The CDR3 loop spans 13 amino acids. The CDR3 sequence is CASSSAGSNEQYF. The CDR3 nucleotides are TGTGCCAGCAGTTCCGCAGGTTCAAATGAGCAGTACTTC.

A few counts support this clonotype. The chain joins TRBV6-1 to TRBJ2-3; TRBD1 matches 9 bases. Germline-derived CDR1 and CDR2 are MNHNS and SASEGT. Germline trimming cut 2 bases from V and 2 bases from J; bases unmatched to any gene: 2. The CDR3 length is 15 residues. CDR3 residues: CASSERQGVTDTQYF. CDR3 nucleotides: TGTGCCAGCAGTGAAAGACAGGGGGTCACAGATACGCAGTATTTT.

The chain couples TRBV7-9 to TRBJ2-7; no firm D call. The germline gives CDR1 SEHNR, CDR2 FQNEAQ (reference sequence). The V end was cut by 1 base, the J end by 7 bases, with 11 bases between. The CDR3 runs to 13 residues. This CDR3 is CASSLVAANEQYF. For the CDR3, the DNA is TGTGCCAGCAGCTTAGTTGCGGCCAATGAGCAGTACTTC.

There are a few counts of this clonotype. The rearrangement links TRBV7-3 to TRBJ2-5; 8 nucleotides align to TRBD1. The DNA matches TRBJ2-7 better at its end, which makes the J call doubtful. This CDR3 region has 14 residues. Per germline, CDR1 SGHTA and CDR2 FQGTGA. CDR3 protein: CASSLDRDSYEQYF. CDR3 DNA: TGTGCCAGCAGCCTGGACAGGGACTCCTACGAGCAGTACTTC.

The V and J genes are TRBV27 and TRBJ1-5; D remains unclear. V dropped 2 bases and J dropped 9 bases, with 23 bases sitting between them. Per the germline V gene, CDR1 is MNHEY and CDR2 is SMNVEV (reference sequence). The CDR3 loop spans 17 amino acids. CDR3 DNA sequence: TGTGCCAGCAGTTTACGCGTTCGAGGGCCCCCTTTGGTGCCCCAGCATTTT. Its protein product is CASSLRVRGPPLVPQHF.

The rearrangement joins TRBV10-1 to TRBJ1-1, with 7 bases matching TRBD1. V dropped 0 bases and J dropped 5; count of bases not matched to a gene: 0. Germline CDR1 reads WNHNN; CDR2 reads SYGVQD (reference sequence). The CDR3 extends over 13 amino acids. The CDR3 coding sequence is TGCGCCAGCAGTGAGTCACAGGGGACTGAAGCTTTCTTT. Encoded protein: CASSESQGTEAFF.

This clonotype was recorded once. The rearrangement links TRBV7-2 to TRBJ1-4; unclear D gene. The germline V gene encodes CDR1 SGHTA and CDR2 FQGNSA. CDR3 length: 15 amino acids. V was clipped by 4 bases and J by 11 bases, with 20 bases between them. CDR3 residues: CASSSSPPPVGKLFF. In DNA, the CDR3 is TGTGCCAGCAGCTCCTCTCCCCCCCCCGTAGGCAAACTGTTTTTT.

This clonotype showed up many times. The rearrangement uses TRBV12-3 or TRBV12-4 and TRBJ2-5; D is undetermined. V was pared by 0 bases and J by 5 bases, with 4 bases between. The length of the CDR3 is 12 residues. CDR3 sequence reads: CASSLASETQYF. CDR3 nucleotide sequence: TGTGCCAGCAGTTTAGCGTCCGAGACCCAGTACTTC.

The chain combines TRBV6-1 with TRBJ1-1; D not certain. There are 14 residues in the CDR3. The V end lost 6 bases, the J end lost 2 bases, and 13 bases lay between the germline ends. Looked up from germline, CDR1 is MNHNS and CDR2 is SASEGT. CDR3 sequence reads: CASSERGYNTEAFF. The CDR3, as DNA: TGTGCCAGCAGCGAACGGGGTTATAACACTGAAGCTTTCTTT.

The chain links TRBV11-2 to TRBJ2-3, with D maybe TRBD2 (6 bases). Trimming shortened V by 4 bases and J by 2 bases, and 13 bases separated the two germline ends. Germline lookup yields CDR1 SGHAT and CDR2 FQNNGV. The CDR3 covers 15 residues. The CDR3 region has the DNA TGTGCCAGCAGCTCCGTCCGGGACTTCACAGATACGCAGTATTTT. Residues: CASSSVRDFTDTQYF.

About this clonotype itself: This is likely a read error, given that the CDR3 carries no conserved phenylalanine or tryptophan at its end. The limits of the CDR3 on the DNA are not certain, so only TCRdb's listed CDR3 is given. The chain combines TRBV7-2 with TRBJ2-7; TRBD1, the table's D call, was not compared with the DNA. From germline, CDR1 is SGHTA and CDR2 FQGNSA. Ends included, the CDR3 has 15 residues. The CDR3 here is CASSPGQGDEQYFGS.

This clonotype was counted many times. The chain carries TRBV10-1 and TRBJ1-1; D is undetermined. The ends were cut back, 3 bases at V and 1 base at J, with 6 bases in the middle. The CDR3 extends over 13 amino acids. CDR1 WNHNN and CDR2 SYGVQD come from the germline V gene (reference sequence). The CDR3 region has the DNA TGCGCCAGCAGTGAACAAGGGAACACTGAAGCTTTCTTT. Translation gives CASSEQGNTEAFF.

This chain uses TRBV11-3 with TRBJ2-7; 7 positions agree with TRBD1. This CDR3 is built from 18 residues. J lost 0 bases, V lost 2 bases, and 13 bases had no gene match. From germline, CDR1 is SGHNT and CDR2 YENEEA. The CDR3: CASSLYPIRGTVSYEQYF. The CDR3 bases are TGTGCCAGCAGCTTATATCCGATCAGAGGGACAGTCTCCTACGAGCAGTACTTC.

The chain carries TRBV6-1 and TRBJ2-5, with a weak D call TRBD2 (5 bases). CDR1 is MNHNS, CDR2 SASEGT, per germline. Trimming cost V 5 bases and J 5 bases, with 12 bases left between them. The CDR3 length is 13 residues. CDR3: CASSPGVWETQYF. The CDR3 coding sequence is TGTGCCAGCAGTCCCGGGGTTTGGGAGACCCAGTACTTC.

This clonotype is deemed medium-sized. The chain has TRBV11-2 and TRBJ2-2; D possibly uses TRBD1 or TRBD2 (5 bases each). The V end lost 3 bases, the J end lost 1 base, and 9 bases lay between the germline ends. The CDR3 loop spans 15 amino acids. CDR1 and CDR2 (germline): SGHAT, FQNNGV. The CDR3 reads CASSFRDENTGELFF. The CDR3 DNA follows: TGTGCCAGCAGCTTCCGGGACGAGAACACCGGGGAGCTGTTTTTT.

As for this clonotype: This CDR3 is missing its conserved last phenylalanine or tryptophan, likely due to a read error. The limits of the CDR3 on the DNA are not certain, so only TCRdb's listed CDR3 is given. The genes are TRBV5-6 and TRBJ2-7; the table assigns TRBD2, which was not confirmed against the DNA. Germline V CDR1 and CDR2: SGHDT, YYEEEE. The CDR3 spans 9 residues, counting both ends. The CDR3 region is CASSLGLAG.

This clonotype appeared many times. V gene TRBV7-9 combines with J gene TRBJ2-7; D unclear. Germline loops: CDR1 SEHNR, CDR2 FQNEAQ (reference sequence). Trimming pared 5 bases from V and 0 bases from J, leaving 8 bases between. This CDR3 has 13 amino acids. The CDR3 loop is CASSPLNSYEQYF. Written as DNA, the CDR3 is TGTGCCAGCAGCCCGCTGAACTCCTACGAGCAGTACTTC.